Below, 10 T cell receptor beta chains from the same sample are listed, as sequenced in a study of blood T cells in healthy people across ages. A J-beta primer mix and a sample-barcoded 5' primer were used in a second PCR of roughly 7 to 12 cycles. MiXCR was run by TCRdb on the 5' RACE reads, yielding one entry per CDR3 protein. Among about 800,000 distinct CDR3 sequences listed, 55% to 70% were seen once. Sequences were obtained from blood. These receptors all come from a man under 40 in good health.

This rearrangement joins TRBV10-3 to TRBJ2-5; TRBD2 matches at 11 bases. Germline-derived CDR1 and CDR2 are ENHRY and SYGVKD. V dropped 10 bases and J dropped 1; count of bases not matched to a gene: 5. The length of the CDR3 is 14 residues. The CDR3 nucleotides are TGTGCCAAACCGGGACTAGCGGTCCAAGAGACCCAGTACTTC. Translated: CAKPGLAVQETQYF.

The chain uses TRBV29-1 and TRBJ2-5; 9 nucleotides align to TRBD2. Germline V gives CDR1 SQVTM, CDR2 ANQGSEA. The J segment lost 4 bases and the V segment lost 7 bases, leaving 10 bases of the junction unmatched. There are 14 residues in the CDR3. The CDR3: CSEGLAGATETQYF. The CDR3 bases are TGCAGCGAGGGGTTAGCGGGAGCCACAGAGACCCAGTACTTC.

This chain links TRBV20-1 with TRBJ1-5; TRBD1 aligns across 7 bases. This CDR3 contains 13 residues. Germline loops: CDR1 DFQATT, CDR2 SNEGSKA (reference sequence). V lost 6 bases, J lost 7 bases, and 9 bases stayed unmatched. The CDR3 here is CSARARGGQPQHF. In DNA, the CDR3 is TGCAGTGCGCGAGCCAGGGGGGGACAGCCCCAGCATTTT.

The J gene is TRBJ2-5, the V gene TRBV20-1; possible D gene TRBD2, 5 bases. The germline gives CDR1 DFQATT, CDR2 SNEGSKA (reference sequence). The CDR3 has 11 amino acids. V lost 3 bases and J 9 bases, leaving 11 bases between the germline ends. CDR3 in amino acids: CSARETRAQYF. The CDR3 coding sequence is TGCAGTGCTAGGGAAACGCGGGCCCAGTACTTC.

This clonotype was detected only a few times. CDR3 DNA sequence: TGTGCTAGTGGTTTGGTGGAGACTGATGGCTACACCTTC. Translation: CASGLVETDGYTF. This rearrangement joins TRBV12-5 to TRBJ1-2; D unresolved. Trimming left V 0 bases short and J 6 bases short, with 8 bases between. Germline V gene sequence: CDR1 LGHNT, CDR2 FRNRAP. The CDR3 is 13 residues long.

This clonotype was observed a single time. The chain uses TRBV7-2 and TRBJ1-1; possibly TRBD1 for D (6 bases). Per the germline V gene, CDR1 is SGHTA and CDR2 is FQGNSA. The CDR3 runs to 12 residues. V lost 4 bases to trimming and J lost 13 bases, with 16 bases between them. CDR3 DNA: TGTGCCAGCAGCTCGTCCTACAGGGTGGTTTTCTTT. This encodes CASSSSYRVVFF. The full variable domain, its missing parts supplied by reference TRBV7-2 and TRBJ1-1, is GAGVSQSPSNKVTEKGKDVELRCDPISGHTALYWYRQSLGQGLEFLIYFQGNSAPDKSGLPSDRFSAERTGGSVSTLTIQRTQQEDSAVYLCASSSSYRVVFFGQGTRLTVV.

The chain couples TRBV7-9 to TRBJ2-1, with D tentatively TRBD1 (6 bases). Deletions cut 4 bases from V and 2 bases from J, with 9 bases between. The CDR3 extends over 14 amino acids. Germline V gives CDR1 SEHNR, CDR2 FQNEAQ (reference sequence). The DNA of the CDR3 is TGTGCCAGCAGCTACAGGGACACCTACAATGAGCAGTTCTTC. Amino acids: CASSYRDTYNEQFF.

This clonotype was seen a single time. This sequence joins TRBV28 and TRBJ2-4, with TRBD2 matching over 8 bases. Trimming cost V 7 bases and J 2 bases; bases outside gene matches: 10. Germline-derived CDR1 and CDR2 are MDHEN and SYDVKM. The CDR3 consists of 16 residues. DNA of the CDR3: TGTGCCAGCACCAGAGCGGGAGAGTTTCCCAAAAACATTCAGTACTTC. Translation gives CASTRAGEFPKNIQYF. Complete variable domain (other parts from reference TRBV28 and TRBJ2-4): DVKVTQSSRYLVKRTGEKVFLECVQDMDHENMFWYRQDPGLGLRLIYFSYDVKMKEKGDIPEGYSVSREKKERFSLILESASTNQTSMYLCASTRAGEFPKNIQYFGAGTRLSVL.

A few counts support this clonotype. The chain employs TRBV20-1 and TRBJ2-1; 10 nucleotides match TRBD1. V lost 5 bases to trimming and J lost 5 bases; unmatched junction nucleotides: 9. From germline, CDR1 is DFQATT and CDR2 SNEGSKA (reference sequence). The CDR3 loop spans 15 amino acids. The CDR3 loop is CSAGNRDRGHNEQFF. For the CDR3, the DNA is TGCAGTGCTGGGAATAGGGACAGGGGACACAATGAGCAGTTCTTC.

The chain carries TRBV20-1 and TRBJ2-7; 8 positions agree with TRBD2. The CDR3 loop spans 15 amino acids. Germline V gives CDR1 DFQATT, CDR2 SNEGSKA (reference sequence). J was trimmed by 1 base and V by 0 bases; bases with no gene match: 5. The CDR3 region is CSARDRTSLSYEQYF. As DNA, the CDR3 is TGCAGTGCTAGAGACAGGACTAGCCTATCCTACGAGCAGTACTTC.